The next 26 T cell receptor beta chains were all read from a single sample in a study of tumor-infiltrating lymphocytes in primary liver carcinoma. Germline DNA was also extracted, and blood RNA derived from unsorted whole blood. A constant-region primer served to make TCR beta cDNA from approximately 490 ng total RNA. Slightly modified ARM-PCR with three nested multiplex PCR rounds yielded TCR beta libraries. The opening two PCR rounds, around 11 cycles each, paired TRBV1-TRBV30 forward primers with a C-beta reverse primer. TCRdb re-called the multiplex PCR reads with MiXCR, one entry per CDR3 protein. The sample carries about 330,000 distinct CDR3 sequences, almost 65% recorded once. The sequenced sample consisted of peripheral blood. All receptors come from a man in his forties with primary liver carcinoma and hepatitis B virus infection.

On this clonotype itself: One end of the junction is discordant with germline, which a read error may explain. This chain joins TRBV11-2 and TRBJ2-7; weak D call: TRBD1 (5 bases). The length of the CDR3 is 15 residues. Germline CDR1 and CDR2: SGHAT and FQNNGV. Here the CDR3 reads CASSLELGVSNEQYF. The DNA of the CDR3 is TGTGCCAGCAGCTTAGAATTAGGGGTAAGCAACGAGCAATACTTC. The full variable domain, in which reference TRBV11-2 and TRBJ2-7 provide the parts outside the CDR3, is EAGVAQSPRYKIIEKRQSVAFWCNPISGHATLYWYQQILGQGPKLLIQFQNNGVVDDSQLPKDRFSAERLKGVDSTLKIQPAKLEDSAVYLCASSLELGVSNEQYFGPGTRLTVT.

The CDR3 DNA reads TGTGCCAGCAGCCAATTGACAGATTTACCCCTCCACTTT. Residues: CASSQLTDLPLHF. V and J are TRBV14 and TRBJ1-6, with D tentatively TRBD1 (5 bases). Trimming took 2 bases from V and 12 from J, leaving 11 bases between them. This CDR3 contains 13 residues. Germline-derived CDR1 and CDR2 are SGHDN and FVKESK. The variable domain in full, with the rest retrieved from reference TRBV14 and TRBJ1-6, is EAGVTQFPSHSVIEKGQTVTLRCDPISGHDNLYWYRRVMGKEIKFLLHFVKESKQDESGMPNNRFLAERTGGTYSTLKVQPAELEDSGVYFCASSQLTDLPLHFGNGTRLTVT.

Only a few counts were recorded for this clonotype. The chain couples TRBV28 to TRBJ2-7; tentatively, D is TRBD1 or TRBD2 (6 bases each). The CDR3 has 15 residues. Trimming removed 6 bases at V and 2 bases at J, with 17 bases between. Germline CDR1 MDHEN, CDR2 SYDVKM. CDR3 DNA sequence: TGTGCCAGCAGCCGGGATTGGAGGGGGGCCTACGAGCAGTACTTC. This codes for CASSRDWRGAYEQYF.

For this clonotype: An end of the junction does not agree with germline; a read error may underlie this. The chain couples TRBV11-2 to TRBJ2-3; D may be TRBD1 (5 bases). The CDR3 totals 15 residues. Germline-derived CDR1 and CDR2 are SGHAT and FQNNGV. The CDR3 spells CAGSLYDSITDTQYF. CDR3 DNA: TGTGCCGGCAGCTTATACGACAGCATCACAGATACGCAGTATTTT.

Note on this clonotype: Lacking the conserved final phenylalanine or tryptophan, this CDR3 likely reflects a read error. V is TRBV11-1 and J is TRBJ2-3; D gene uncertain. Germline assignment: CDR1 SGHAT and CDR2 FQDESV (reference sequence). This CDR3 region has 15 residues. The CDR3 sequence: CSSSLLITSTDTQYS. The CDR3 nucleotides are TGTTCCAGCAGCTTACTGATCACTAGCACAGATACGCAGTATTCT.

V gene TRBV28 combines with J gene TRBJ2-7; 8 nucleotides align to TRBD2. In germline, CDR1 is MDHEN, CDR2 SYDVKM. CDR3 length equals 14 residues. The J segment lost 4 bases and the V segment lost 6 bases, leaving 8 bases of the junction unmatched. The CDR3 region is CASRDWTSRYEQYF. In DNA form, the CDR3 reads TGTGCCAGCAGAGATTGGACTAGCCGTTACGAGCAGTACTTC.

A single count supports this clonotype. The CDR3 nucleotides read TGTGCCAGCAGCCGACGACAGGGAAGGACACACAAGCAGTTCTTC. Translation gives CASSRRQGRTHKQFF. The V gene is TRBV11-1, the J gene TRBJ2-1; 7 bases align to TRBD1. The germline CDR1 and CDR2 sequences are SGHAT and FQDESV (reference sequence). This CDR3 is 15 amino acids long. Unmatched junction bases numbered 15, after V lost 5 bases and J lost 11 bases.

As concerns this clonotype: Its ends do not fully match the called genes, so a read error is possible. Here the CDR3 DNA reads TGTGCCAGCAGTTACAGGACTAGTGGGGCCAATGAGCAGTTATTC. Its translation: CASSYRTSGANEQLF. The V and J genes are TRBV6-5 and TRBJ2-1; 7 bases line up with TRBD2. Germline V gene data show CDR1 as MNHEY and CDR2 as SVGAGI. The CDR3 consists of 15 residues.

Points on this clonotype: A much larger clone differs from this one at a single base, so this may be a read error. The conserved phenylalanine or tryptophan normally closing the CDR3 is absent here, so this likely arose from a read error. The chain employs TRBV10-3 and TRBJ2-7; 7 nucleotides line up with TRBD2. The V gene end was trimmed by 4 bases and the J gene end by 0 bases; junction bases not matched to a gene: 6. The CDR3 is 15 amino acids. The germline V gene has CDR1 ENHRY and CDR2 SYGVKD. The CDR3 nucleotides are TGTGCCATCAGTGTTGCGGGAGAGAGCTCCTACGAGCAGTACCTC. As protein: CAISVAGESSYEQYL.

On this clonotype: Just one base apart from a much larger clone, this may be a read error. Written as DNA, the CDR3 is TGTGCCAACAGTTATTCCGGGGAGAGGGAGCAGTACTTC. Its protein is CANSYSGEREQYF. V usage is TRBV6-5 and J usage is TRBJ2-7; maybe TRBD2 (5 bases). CDR1 is MNHEY, CDR2 SVGAGI, per germline. CDR3 length: 13 amino acids.

In regard to this clonotype: An end of the junction differs from the germline gene, which may be a read error. The chain uses TRBV11-2 and TRBJ2-1; D might be TRBD2 (5 bases). The germline CDR1 and CDR2 sequences are SGHAT and FQNNGV. This CDR3 has 16 residues. Here the CDR3 DNA reads TGTGCCAGCAGCTTAAGAGGGTGGTCCTCCTACAATGAGCAGTCCTTC. This translates into CASSLRGWSSYNEQSF.

The chain has TRBV6-1 and TRBJ1-4; the D gene is possibly TRBD1 (5 bases). The V gene's germline CDR1 is MNHNS and CDR2 SASEGT. The CDR3 consists of 14 residues. V lost 1 base, J lost 8 bases, and 11 bases lay in between. This CDR3 reads CASSEDWGTEKLFF. The CDR3 DNA reads TGTGCCAGCAGTGAAGATTGGGGGACCGAAAAACTGTTTTTT.

The rearrangement links TRBV4-1 to TRBJ2-7; 7 bases map to TRBD1. V trimming: 4 bases; J trimming: 1 base; junction bases outside the gene matches: 1. This CDR3 region has 13 residues. From germline, CDR1 is MGHRA and CDR2 YSYEKL. The CDR3 sequence: CASSPGGSYEQYF. The CDR3 DNA is TGCGCCAGCAGCCCAGGGGGTTCCTACGAGCAGTACTTC.

As concerns this clonotype: At one end, the junction sequence differs from germline, possibly due to a read error. The chain joins TRBV6-1 to TRBJ2-2; weak D call: TRBD2 (5 bases). The CDR3 contains 16 residues. The germline V gene has CDR1 MNHNS and CDR2 SASEGT. The CDR3 protein is CTSNEYRGSHTGELFF. CDR3 bases: TGTACCAGCAATGAATATCGAGGGAGTCACACCGGGGAGCTGTTTTTT.

The chain combines TRBV11-2 with TRBJ2-5, with 10 bases lining up with TRBD1. Trimming at V came to 8 bases and at J to 5 bases, leaving 14 bases not matched to a gene. CDR1 and CDR2 from the germline V gene are SGHAT and FQNNGV. This CDR3 is 16 amino acids long. Here the CDR3 reads CASVIDGTGVDETQYF. The CDR3 DNA is TGTGCCAGCGTCATAGATGGGACAGGGGTCGACGAGACCCAGTACTTC.

V and J are TRBV5-8 and TRBJ2-1; 11 bases are a match to TRBD2. The germline V gene encodes CDR1 SGHTS and CDR2 YDEGEE. V lost 0 bases to trimming and J lost 7 bases; unmatched junction nucleotides: 15. The CDR3 has 19 amino acids. CDR3 nucleotides: TGTGCCAGCAGCTTGGTTGGACTAGCGGGTCCCTTTGCGGGTAATGAGCAGTTCTTC. Translating gives CASSLVGLAGPFAGNEQFF.

V is TRBV10-3 and J is TRBJ2-1, with 8 bases fitting TRBD1. There are 17 residues in the CDR3. Germline CDR1 ENHRY, CDR2 SYGVKD. J was trimmed by 7 bases and V by 0 bases; bases with no gene match: 11. CDR3 sequence reads: CAISESKGQVAPNEQFF. DNA for the CDR3: TGTGCCATCAGTGAGTCGAAGGGACAGGTGGCGCCGAATGAGCAGTTCTTC.

This chain uses TRBV19 with TRBJ2-3; TRBD2 aligns across 11 bases. The CDR3 has 15 residues. Germline values: CDR1 LNHDA, CDR2 SQIVND (reference sequence). J lost 4 bases, V lost 3 bases, and 3 bases had no gene match. The CDR3 coding sequence is TGTGCCAGTAGTATTACTAGCGGGAGTTCAGATACGCAGTATTTT. Translating gives CASSITSGSSDTQYF.

This clonotype has only one observation. This CDR3 fails to terminate in the conserved phenylalanine or tryptophan, so it likely reflects a read error. The chain carries TRBV11-2 and TRBJ2-1; D is tentatively TRBD1 or TRBD2 (6 bases each). Germline V gene sequence: CDR1 SGHAT, CDR2 FQNNGV. The V end lost 9 bases, the J end lost 13 bases, and 13 bases lay between the germline ends. This CDR3 contains 10 residues. The CDR3 sequence is CASSGQIQFL. The CDR3 nucleotides are TGTGCCAGTAGCGGACAGATTCAGTTCCTC.

The chain links TRBV6-2 or TRBV6-3 to TRBJ2-7; D unresolved. The V gene lost 6 bases and the J gene lost 1 base, with 10 bases spanning the gap. The CDR3 sequence is 13 residues long. CDR1 and CDR2 (germline): MNHEY, SVGEGT. The chain's CDR3 is CASSYKGSYEQYF. The CDR3 DNA follows: TGTGCCAGCAGCTATAAGGGATCCTACGAGCAGTACTTC.

The gene calls are TRBV28 and TRBJ2-5, with TRBD1 as a possible D gene (5 bases). V gave up 10 bases and J gave up 5 bases, with 11 bases separating them. The germline CDR1 and CDR2 sequences are MDHEN and SYDVKM. This CDR3 comprises 11 residues. CDR3 DNA sequence: TGTGCCACCGGACATCTGGAGACCCAGTACTTC. It is translated as CATGHLETQYF. The complete variable domain, with remaining parts taken from reference TRBV28 and TRBJ2-5, reads DVKVTQSSRYLVKRTGEKVFLECVQDMDHENMFWYRQDPGLGLRLIYFSYDVKMKEKGDIPEGYSVSREKKERFSLILESASTNQTSMYLCATGHLETQYFGPGTRLLVL.

Details on this clonotype: A much bigger clone sits one base away, suggesting this may be a read error. The chain couples TRBV12-3 or TRBV12-4 to TRBJ1-1; D ambiguous. The CDR3 is made up of 11 amino acids. CDR3 sequence (DNA): TGTGCCAGCAATTTAGTCGGTGAAGCTTTCTTT. It is translated as CASNLVGEAFF.

This clonotype was found many times. This chain links TRBV6-5 with TRBJ2-7; 7 bases are shared with TRBD1. Germline V gene lookup returns CDR1 MNHEY and CDR2 SVGAGI. V lost 0 bases to trimming and J lost 2 bases; unmatched junction nucleotides: 7. This CDR3 comprises 16 residues. Here the CDR3 reads CASSYSGGTEAYEQYF. CDR3 in DNA: TGTGCCAGCAGTTACTCGGGTGGGACAGAGGCCTACGAGCAGTACTTC.

This clonotype was counted ten times or more. The rearrangement links TRBV29-1 to TRBJ1-5; possible D gene TRBD1, 5 bases. This CDR3 contains 13 residues. V was shortened by 5 bases and J by 2 bases, with 10 bases between the two germline ends. Germline-derived CDR1 and CDR2 are SQVTM and ANQGSEA. CDR3 sequence reads: CSVRGGGNQPQHF. Written as DNA, the CDR3 is TGCAGCGTTCGGGGGGGGGGCAATCAGCCCCAGCATTTT.

As regards this clonotype: Germline is not matched at one junction end, which may reflect a read error. V gene TRBV11-2 combines with J gene TRBJ2-7; a weak D match, TRBD2 (5 bases). From germline, CDR1 is SGHAT and CDR2 FQNNGV. The CDR3 is made up of 14 amino acids. The CDR3 nucleotides are TGTACCAGCAGCCCCAGCGGCCTTTCCTACGAGCAGTACTTC. It is translated as CTSSPSGLSYEQYF.

The chain is built from TRBV28 and TRBJ2-1; no reliable D call. The germline CDR1 and CDR2 sequences are MDHEN and SYDVKM. The CDR3 has 10 amino acids. V shed 10 bases and J shed 4 bases, with 5 bases lying between them. The CDR3 nucleotides read TGTGCCACCGCATACAATGAGCAGTTCTTC. Its protein is CATAYNEQFF.